A selection of T cell receptor beta chains follows, all from one sample in a study of T cell responses to AZD1222 COVID-19 vaccine. Assay used: immunoSEQ multiplex PCR; TCRdb lists only in-frame clones, some missing. The table records 100,000 to 110,000 clones, about 86% of them present only once. The specimen comprised peripheral blood, sampled on day 0 of AZD1222 vaccination. The receptors derive from an adult in good health. Each CDR3 is given with its conserved first and last residue. The D gene is left open where the match is weak.

D: NA
V: TRBV6-5
CDR3: CASSPTARNNEQFF

D: NA
V: TRBV12-3/TRBV12-4
CDR3: CASTNGVTGELFF

D: TRBD1
V: TRBV30
CDR3: CACDRGVDTEAFF

D: TRBD2
V: TRBV7-3
CDR3: CASRGSGSTTDTQYF

D: NA
V: TRBV6-5
CDR3: CASRRDIPNSPLHF

D: NA
V: TRBV5-1
CDR3: CATRDGASYEQYF

D: TRBD1
V: TRBV5-4
CDR3: CASSRAGQDYNEQFF

D: NA
V: TRBV28
CDR3: CASSLARSYNEQFF

D: TRBD2
V: TRBV27
CDR3: CASSPNSGRVETQYF

D: NA
V: TRBV18
CDR3: CASSLDDKNTEAFF

D: NA
V: TRBV29-1
CDR3: CSVKGRTNEKLFF

D: NA
V: TRBV7-8
CDR3: CASSLGRELSRPQHF

D: NA
V: TRBV28
CDR3: CASSLDSDTQYF

D: TRBD1
V: TRBV5-1
CDR3: CASSTYRGSTEAFF

D: TRBD1
V: TRBV6-5
CDR3: CASRDRGNSPLHF

D: NA
V: TRBV5-1
CDR3: CASSKNTEAFF

D: NA
V: TRBV4-2
CDR3: CASSQGTPRFSGNQPQHF

D: NA
V: TRBV28
CDR3: CASSLSLGGGTDTQYF

D: NA
V: TRBV5-4
CDR3: CASSLIYGQDPYGYTF

D: TRBD1
V: TRBV27
CDR3: CASSLYNRGGSTEAFF

D: NA
V: TRBV7-3
CDR3: CASSLRDRANSPLHF

D: NA
V: TRBV5-4
CDR3: CASHTPGRDGYTF

D: NA
V: TRBV27
CDR3: CASSLRRPMNTEAFF

D: TRBD1
V: TRBV5-1
CDR3: CASSLMDRRYEQYF

D: NA
V: TRBV30
CDR3: CAWSIRGNTEAFF

D: NA
V: TRBV19
CDR3: CASSIGTREAFF

D: TRBD1
V: TRBV24-1
CDR3: CATSDGGTDLYGYTF

D: TRBD2
V: TRBV9
CDR3: CASSVGLAGLNEQFF

D: TRBD1
V: TRBV3-1/TRBV3-2
CDR3: CASSPSGTGNQPQHF

D: NA
V: TRBV5-1
CDR3: CASSLALGRDTEAFF

D: TRBD2
V: TRBV3-1/TRBV3-2
CDR3: CASSPGLADLVGETQYF

D: TRBD2
V: TRBV7-2
CDR3: CASSSGESSVAGADTQYF

D: NA
V: TRBV7-2
CDR3: CASFQGGAQNEQFF

D: TRBD1
V: TRBV7-2
CDR3: CASSLGTGLSYGYTF

D: NA
V: TRBV21-1
CDR3: CASSTPSRVGRPNSNQPQHF

D: TRBD1
V: TRBV11-2
CDR3: CASSPSTGDRYSPLHF

D: NA
V: TRBV12-3/TRBV12-4
CDR3: CASSVLGASGYTF

D: NA
V: TRBV7-8
CDR3: CASSLAVDTQYF

D: TRBD2
V: TRBV7-2
CDR3: CASSPRTSGGLVSYEQYF

D: NA
V: TRBV14
CDR3: CASSQGTGYGYTF

D: NA
V: TRBV3-1/TRBV3-2
CDR3: CASSQAARIGTQYF

D: NA
V: TRBV2
CDR3: CASRSLGTPGATQYF

D: NA
V: TRBV19
CDR3: CASTATRDGYTGELFF